This entry features one TCR beta chain sequence. The sample originates from a study of control samples from healthy donors and cancer patients. The protocol was immunoSEQ multiplex PCR, while the TCRdb copy is restricted to in-frame clones and leaves out a portion. The table lists tens of thousands of clones, 85% to 95% of them singletons, with just under 0.8% in the top ten. The CDR3 length is 15 residues. Trimming left V 6 bases short and J 1 base short, with 15 bases between. Germline CDR1 reads MNHEY; CDR2 reads SVGAGI. What was sequenced was PBMCs. The chain uses TRBV6-5 and TRBJ1-2; no clear D. The receptor was derived from a man aged 25 to 40 with colorectal cancer. This CDR3 reads CASSPASEINYGYTF. In DNA, the CDR3 is TGTGCCAGCAGCCCCGCATCAGAGATTAACTATGGCTACACCTTC.